Here is one T cell receptor (beta chain) with its context. Study processing details: Amplification of reference gene primers was used by the study to estimate nucleated cell counts. TCRdb's copy holds only in-frame clones and misses some; the assay was immunoSEQ multiplex PCR. V and J calls and clone size follow that table, whereas D and trimming were derived from the DNA. The sample records about 70,000 clones, approximately 83% being singletons. The CDR3 length is 17 residues. CDR1 and CDR2 (germline): LGHNA, YSLEER. After removal of 0 bases from V and 5 bases from J, the junction contained 8 bases not matched to a gene. The data are from a study of blood T cell repertoires in COVID-19.

The chain uses TRBV4-3 and TRBJ2-3, with 10 bases matching TRBD2. The source is a human donor in a cohort sampled during active COVID-19. The specimen was peripheral blood. The CDR3 sequence is CASSQDLRAGGRDTQYF. Here the CDR3 DNA reads TGCGCCAGCAGCCAAGATCTTAGAGCGGGGGGGAGAGATACGCAGTATTTT.